What follows are 30 T cell receptor beta chains derived from one specimen sequenced in a study of blood T cell repertoires in COVID-19. Sequencing was performed with immunoSEQ multiplex PCR; in TCRdb, only in-frame clones are kept and a portion is missing. The sample has some 150,000 clones, more than 75% seen once. The material sequenced was peripheral blood. The receptors here all came from a human donor with acute or convalescent COVID-19. The donor label of this sample is uncertain.

V is TRBV5-1 and J is TRBJ1-2; D perhaps matches TRBD1 (6 bases). Germline V gives CDR1 SGHRS, CDR2 YFSETQ. V shed 4 bases and J shed 10 bases, with 23 bases lying between them. CDR3 size: 15 residues. The CDR3 DNA is TGCGCCAGCAGCCCCCTGGGGCTACAGGGCCAGGCCTACACCTTC. The encoded protein is CASSPLGLQGQAYTF.

The chain uses TRBV7-2 and TRBJ2-1; TRBD2 aligns across 7 bases. J was trimmed by 3 bases and V by 1 base; bases with no gene match: 3. Germline V CDR1 and CDR2: SGHTA, FQGNSA. This CDR3 has 15 residues. The CDR3: CASSLDPGGYNEQFF. The CDR3 DNA follows: TGTGCCAGCAGCTTAGATCCGGGGGGCTACAATGAGCAGTTCTTC.

This clone was counted a few times. The gene calls are TRBV7-9 and TRBJ1-1, with TRBD1 matching over 7 bases. J gave up 4 bases and V 6 bases, and 8 bases lay outside the gene matches. The CDR3 sequence is 14 residues long. CDR1 and CDR2 from the germline V gene are SEHNR and FQNEAQ (reference sequence). CDR3 region: CASSTQGPSTEAFF. CDR3 nucleotides: TGTGCCAGCAGTACACAGGGGCCCAGCACTGAAGCTTTCTTT.

This clone was seen a handful of times. The V gene is TRBV28, the J gene TRBJ1-5; 10 bases fit TRBD1. The V gene's germline CDR1 is MDHEN and CDR2 SYDVKM. This CDR3 has 18 amino acids. The trim removed 6 bases at V and 1 base at J, leaving 12 bases unmatched. The DNA of the CDR3 is TGTGCCAGCAGCTGGGGGGACAGGGGCATGGGAAGCAATCAGCCCCAGCATTTT. Residues: CASSWGDRGMGSNQPQHF.

This CDR3 reads CASSESRSSATDTQYF. The CDR3 region has the DNA TGTGCCAGCAGTGAATCTCGGTCTAGCGCCACAGATACGCAGTATTTT. This chain links TRBV25-1 with TRBJ2-3; possible D gene TRBD2, 6 bases. The CDR3 sequence is 16 residues long. V gave up 1 base and J gave up 2 bases, with 13 bases separating them. Per the germline V gene, CDR1 is MGHDK and CDR2 is SYGVNS.

This chain connects TRBV6-6 to TRBJ1-1; 11 nucleotides agree with TRBD1. Germline V gene lookup returns CDR1 MNHNY and CDR2 SVGAGI (reference sequence). The CDR3 runs 14 residues. Losses at the gene ends were 6 bases for V and 7 bases for J; bases not matched to a gene: 7. The CDR3 DNA reads as TGTGCCAGCAGACCCGGGACAGGGGGTGGTGAAGCTTTCTTT. Translating it yields CASRPGTGGGEAFF.

The rearrangement links TRBV12-3 or TRBV12-4 to TRBJ1-5; D is possibly TRBD1 (6 bases). This CDR3 contains 13 residues. V was clipped by 3 bases and J by 7 bases, with 10 bases between them. CDR3: CASSLLGGQPQHF. The CDR3, as DNA: TGTGCCAGCAGTTTGTTAGGGGGACAGCCCCAGCATTTT.

This rearrangement joins TRBV18 to TRBJ1-1; perhaps TRBD1 as D (6 bases). The CDR3 totals 14 residues. The germline CDR1 and CDR2 sequences are KGHSH and LQKENI. The germline V and J ends were trimmed by 2 bases and 1 base, with 8 bases remaining between them. In nucleotides, the CDR3 is TGTGCCAGCTCACCAAGGGGACAGAACACTGAAGCTTTCTTT. Encoded protein: CASSPRGQNTEAFF. The full variable domain, rest sourced from reference TRBV18 and TRBJ1-1, is NAGVMQNPRHLVRRRGQEARLRCSPMKGHSHVYWYRQLPEEGLKFMVYLQKENIIDESGMPKERFSAEFPKEGPSILRIQQVVRGDSAAYFCASSPRGQNTEAFFGQGTRLTVV.

V is TRBV2 and J is TRBJ2-1, with TRBD2 matching over 11 bases. The CDR3 has 15 amino acids. After removal of 5 bases from V and 10 bases from J, the junction contained 10 bases not matched to a gene. The germline V gene encodes CDR1 SNHLY and CDR2 FYNNEI. The CDR3 sequence: CASSTSGGPLGEQFF. The CDR3 bases are TGTGCCAGCAGTACTAGCGGGGGCCCCCTAGGCGAGCAGTTCTTC.

The V gene is TRBV7-8, the J gene TRBJ1-1; TRBD1 matches at 11 bases. Germline trimming cut 5 bases from V and 10 bases from J; bases unmatched to any gene: 9. The CDR3 is made up of 14 amino acids. CDR1 is SGHVS, CDR2 FQNEAQ, per germline. For the CDR3, the DNA is TGTGCCAGCAGCCAAGGACAGGGGGCTTTAGGAGCTTTCTTT. It translates to CASSQGQGALGAFF.

The gene calls are TRBV9 and TRBJ2-1; 7 bases match TRBD2. Germline assignment: CDR1 SGDLS and CDR2 YYNGEE. With V trimmed by 2 bases and J by 2 bases, 4 bases remained unmatched. The CDR3 loop spans 15 amino acids. CDR3 sequence reads: CASSVAGEPYNEQFF. The DNA for the CDR3 is TGTGCCAGCAGCGTGGCGGGAGAGCCCTACAATGAGCAGTTCTTC.

This clone was counted a few times. The J gene is TRBJ1-1, the V gene TRBV11-2; the D gene is possibly TRBD1 (5 bases). This CDR3 has 16 residues. V was trimmed by 0 bases and J by 10 bases, leaving 21 bases between them. Germline values: CDR1 SGHAT, CDR2 FQNNGV. The CDR3 is CASSLDHLRGGSSAFF. The DNA for the CDR3 is TGTGCCAGCAGCTTAGATCATTTGCGGGGGGGATCGTCAGCTTTCTTT.

This clone came up a few times. This sequence joins TRBV10-3 and TRBJ1-2; 12 bases are a match to TRBD1. The CDR3 is made up of 16 amino acids. Germline CDR1 is ENHRY and CDR2 is SYGVKD. With V trimmed by 10 bases and J by 0 bases, 9 bases remained unmatched. The CDR3 reads CATTGTGGNTNYGYTF. CDR3 nucleotide sequence: TGTGCCACGACCGGGACAGGGGGCAACACTAACTATGGCTACACCTTC.

The V gene is TRBV5-5, the J gene TRBJ2-5, with 9 bases identical to TRBD2. The CDR3 is 16 amino acids. Per germline, CDR1 SGHKS and CDR2 YYEKEE (reference sequence). V trimming: 0 bases; J trimming: 6 bases; junction bases outside the gene matches: 9. CDR3 amino acids: CASSLAPSGALQTQYF. The CDR3 DNA is TGTGCCAGCAGCTTGGCCCCTAGCGGGGCTCTTCAGACCCAGTACTTC.

V usage is TRBV9 and J usage is TRBJ1-5; no reliable D call. Between the trimmed V and J ends, which lost 0 bases and 6 bases, there was a span of 10 bases. Germline-derived CDR1 and CDR2 are SGDLS and YYNGEE. The CDR3 length is 14 residues. The CDR3 DNA follows: TGTGCCAGCAGCGTAGGGCTAGCGGGTCAGCCCCAGCATTTT. This gives the protein CASSVGLAGQPQHF.

J is TRBJ1-2 and V is TRBV6-2 or TRBV6-3; the D gene is possibly TRBD1 (6 bases). V was clipped by 2 bases and J by 6 bases, with 13 bases between them. CDR3 length: 14 amino acids. The V gene's germline CDR1 is MNHEY and CDR2 SVGEGT. The CDR3 bases are TGTGCCAGCAGTTACCAGGGGCGGACCAATGGCTACACCTTC. Amino acid sequence: CASSYQGRTNGYTF.

This chain connects TRBV28 to TRBJ1-1; D unclear. Germline V lookup: CDR1 MDHEN, CDR2 SYDVKM. Between the trimmed V and J ends, which lost 6 bases and 1 base, there was a span of 9 bases. The CDR3 is 13 amino acids. The DNA for the CDR3 is TGTGCCAGCAGCCCTACCTGGAACACTGAAGCTTTCTTT. The encoded protein is CASSPTWNTEAFF.

The V and J genes are TRBV7-8 and TRBJ1-1; D might be TRBD1 (6 bases). From germline, CDR1 is SGHVS and CDR2 FQNEAQ. The CDR3 loop spans 16 amino acids. The V and J ends lost 0 bases and 3 bases respectively, with 14 bases between them. DNA for the CDR3: TGTGCCAGCAGCTTAGCCTATGGACAGTGGGACACTGAAGCTTTCTTT. Translated, it gives CASSLAYGQWDTEAFF.

The chain uses TRBV9 and TRBJ2-2; 8 nucleotides line up with TRBD1. Trimming removed 3 bases from V and 6 bases from J; junction bases left unmatched: 4. Germline V gene sequence: CDR1 SGDLS, CDR2 YYNGEE. The CDR3 spans 14 residues. CDR3 sequence: CASSARQGPGELFF. Here the CDR3 DNA reads TGTGCCAGCAGCGCGCGACAGGGGCCCGGGGAGCTGTTTTTT.

The genes are TRBV12-3 or TRBV12-4 and TRBJ1-4, with unresolved D. V gave up 7 bases and J gave up 8 bases, with 8 bases separating them. This CDR3 has 11 residues. The CDR3 sequence: CASTPLEKLFF. The CDR3 DNA is TGTGCCAGCACCCCTCTAGAAAAACTGTTTTTT.

The chain joins TRBV24-1 to TRBJ2-1, with TRBD2 identical over 9 bases. This CDR3 contains 18 residues. J gave up 5 bases and V 4 bases, and 14 bases lay outside the gene matches. Germline CDR1 reads KGHDR; CDR2 reads SFDVKD. DNA for the CDR3: TGTGCCACCAGTGACCCTGCGGCGAGCGGGGGGCTAAACAATGAGCAGTTCTTC. This translates into CATSDPAASGGLNNEQFF.

The rearrangement joins TRBV25-1 to TRBJ2-5; D gene ambiguous. V was shortened by 9 bases and J by 5 bases, with 10 bases between the two germline ends. Germline V CDR1 and CDR2: MGHDK, SYGVNS. This CDR3 region has 11 residues. CDR3 region: CASAVVETQYF. CDR3 in DNA: TGTGCCAGTGCAGTGGTGGAGACCCAGTACTTC.

This clone was counted only a few times. The gene calls are TRBV5-6 and TRBJ1-6; D ambiguous. V was cut by 0 bases and J by 10 bases, with 11 bases left in between. The CDR3 is 14 residues long. In germline, CDR1 is SGHDT, CDR2 YYEEEE. CDR3 sequence (DNA): TGTGCCAGCAGCTTGGGACACGCTTTCTCACCCCTCCACTTT. It encodes CASSLGHAFSPLHF.

The CDR3 is CASSAGQGLGGNTIYF. The CDR3 nucleotides read TGTGCCAGCAGCGCAGGGCAGGGCTTAGGTGGAAACACCATATATTTT. The chain uses TRBV9 and TRBJ1-3; D may be TRBD1 (5 bases). V was pared by 3 bases and J by 3 bases, with 16 bases between. The CDR3 has 16 amino acids. Germline-derived CDR1 and CDR2 are SGDLS and YYNGEE.

This clone was observed once. This chain connects TRBV24-1 to TRBJ2-5, with D perhaps TRBD1 (6 bases). Trimming removed 5 bases at V and 5 bases at J, with 14 bases between. The germline V gene encodes CDR1 KGHDR and CDR2 SFDVKD. CDR3 size: 14 residues. The CDR3 region has the DNA TGTGCCACCAGTGCAGGGGACAAGAGGGAGACCCAGTACTTC. This codes for CATSAGDKRETQYF.

The chain joins TRBV21-1 to TRBJ1-1; TRBD1 is the table's D call, not checked against the DNA. TRBV21-1 is listed as a pseudogene. This CDR3 spans 15 amino acids. CDR3 sequence: CASSKLGRGVTEAFF. CDR3 in DNA: TGTGCCAGCAGCAAATTAGGCAGGGGAGTCACTGAAGCTTTCTTT.

In nucleotides, the CDR3 is TGTGCCAGCAGCTTAGCGCAGGGGGCGCCGGGAAACACCATATATTTT. Translated, it gives CASSLAQGAPGNTIYF. The chain links TRBV7-2 to TRBJ1-3; the match to TRBD1 covers 8 bases. The junction had 5 bases not matched to a gene; V was cut back by 0 bases and J by 4 bases. In germline, CDR1 is SGHTA, CDR2 FQGNSA. The CDR3 runs 16 residues.

DNA for the CDR3: TGTGCCAGTAGTGAAGGGGCTTATACCTACGAGCAGTACTTC. Protein product: CASSEGAYTYEQYF. The chain joins TRBV19 to TRBJ2-7; D perhaps matches TRBD1 (5 bases). This CDR3 contains 14 residues. The germline V gene has CDR1 LNHDA and CDR2 SQIVND (reference sequence). With 5 bases removed from V and 2 bases from J, the gap between germline ends came to 13 bases. Using reference TRBV19 and TRBJ2-7 for the parts outside the CDR3, the full variable domain is DGGITQSPKYLFRKEGQNVTLSCEQNLNHDAMYWYRQDPGQGLRLIYYSQIVNDFQKGDIAEGYSVSREKKESFPLTVTSAQKNPTAFYLCASSEGAYTYEQYFGPGTRLTVT.

This clone appeared once. This chain uses TRBV7-9 with TRBJ2-5; 7 nucleotides line up with TRBD2. J gave up 2 bases and V 4 bases, and 1 base lay outside the gene matches. Germline V gene sequence: CDR1 SEHNR, CDR2 FQNEAQ (reference sequence). CDR3 length: 13 amino acids. The CDR3: CASSWGGQETQYF. CDR3 DNA sequence: TGTGCCAGCAGCTGGGGGGGGCAAGAGACCCAGTACTTC.

In its sample, this clone was seen a few times. This CDR3 reads CASSFGGAGGNTIYF. CDR3 DNA sequence: TGTGCCAGCAGCTTTGGGGGGGCGGGTGGAAACACCATATATTTT. The rearrangement links TRBV7-2 to TRBJ1-3, with D tentatively TRBD1 (6 bases). This CDR3 is 15 amino acids long. Between the trimmed V and J ends, which lost 3 bases and 3 bases, there was a span of 12 bases. Germline CDR1 is SGHTA and CDR2 is FQGNSA. Drawing the rest from reference TRBV7-2 and TRBJ1-3, the complete variable domain is GAGVSQSPSNKVTEKGKDVELRCDPISGHTALYWYRQSLGQGLEFLIYFQGNSAPDKSGLPSDRFSAERTGGSVSTLTIQRTQQEDSAVYLCASSFGGAGGNTIYFGEGSWLTVV.